These 7 T cell receptor beta chains originate from one sample sequenced in a study of blood T cells in healthy people across ages. The authors ran a second PCR of 7 to 11 cycles using a sample-barcoded 5' primer and a J-beta primer mix. One entry per CDR3 protein, called by TCRdb with MiXCR from the 5' RACE reads. The table shows some 930,000 distinct CDR3 sequences, with 25% to 35% occurring only once. The data also belong to a second study, concerning T cells of mothers and their children.

Sequenced sample: blood. These receptors came from a woman aged 40 to 49 in good health.

This clonotype was seen repeatedly, ten times or more. The CDR3 sequence: CASSFRQGRAETQYF. Here the CDR3 DNA reads TGTGCCAGCAGTTTTAGACAGGGTAGAGCAGAGACCCAGTACTTC. The chain has TRBV28 and TRBJ2-5; TRBD1 matches at 7 bases. CDR3 length: 15 amino acids. Germline CDR1 reads MDHEN; CDR2 reads SYDVKM. With 3 bases clipped from V and 4 bases from J, the junction kept 8 bases outside the gene matches. Variable domain in full (rest from reference TRBV28 and TRBJ2-5): DVKVTQSSRYLVKRTGEKVFLECVQDMDHENMFWYRQDPGLGLRLIYFSYDVKMKEKGDIPEGYSVSREKKERFSLILESASTNQTSMYLCASSFRQGRAETQYFGPGTRLLVL.

In this sample, this clonotype turned up once. The gene calls are TRBV28 and TRBJ1-3; 8 positions agree with TRBD1. J was trimmed by 2 bases and V by 6 bases; bases with no gene match: 6. CDR1 is MDHEN, CDR2 SYDVKM, per germline. The CDR3 sequence is 15 residues long. The CDR3 coding sequence is TGTGCCAGCAGCCGAATGACAGGGGCTGGAAACACCATATATTTT. Translating it yields CASSRMTGAGNTIYF.

A word on this clonotype: A much larger clonotype is one base distant, so this may be a read error. The chain links TRBV20-1 to TRBJ2-5, with 7 bases matching TRBD2. Germline assignment: CDR1 DFQATT and CDR2 SNEGSKA (reference sequence). V lost 4 bases and J lost 11; bases outside the gene matches: 16. CDR3 length equals 14 residues. The CDR3 DNA is TGCAGTGCTATACCGGGACTACCGACCAATGAGCAGTACTTC. It is translated as CSAIPGLPTNEQYF.

This clonotype showed up just a few times. The CDR3 DNA sequence: TGTGCCAGCAGACTACAGACTAGCGGGGGCAATGAGCAGTTCTTC. Translation: CASRLQTSGGNEQFF. This chain connects TRBV12-3 or TRBV12-4 to TRBJ2-1; 12 bases agree with TRBD2. V was clipped by 6 bases and J by 6 bases; unmatched bases: 6. The CDR3 loop spans 15 amino acids.

Concerning this clonotype: It may be a read error: a sequence one base away is much more abundant. The chain recombines TRBV5-1 with TRBJ2-7; 8 bases fit TRBD2. The V gene end was trimmed by 2 bases and the J gene end by 7 bases; junction bases not matched to a gene: 11. CDR3 length equals 15 residues. The germline CDR1 and CDR2 sequences are SGHRS and YFSETQ. The chain's CDR3 is CASSFERGNYNEQYF. The CDR3 DNA reads TGCGCCAGCAGCTTCGAGCGGGGGAACTACAATGAGCAGTACTTC.

This chain connects TRBV4-1 to TRBJ2-1; the match to TRBD2 covers 7 bases. Per the germline V gene, CDR1 is MGHRA and CDR2 is YSYEKL. This CDR3 comprises 13 residues. The ends lost 10 bases at V and 13 bases at J; junction bases unmatched: 16. The CDR3 DNA is TGCGCCACCATACGGACTAGAGAGGAGACCCAGTTCTTC. It codes for CATIRTREETQFF.

This clonotype has ten or more counts. V gene TRBV12-3 or TRBV12-4 combines with J gene TRBJ1-5, with TRBD1 as a possible D gene (5 bases). Trimming took off 6 bases at V and 5 bases at J, with 11 bases between the two ends. This CDR3 spans 13 amino acids. CDR3 bases: TGTGCCAGCAGGCTAAGGGGTGATCAGCCCCAGCATTTT. Protein: CASRLRGDQPQHF.